The T cell receptor beta chain under discussion was sequenced for a study of blood T cells in healthy people across ages. Regarding the study as a whole: TCR beta diversity, measured per million T cells, fell in a roughly linear way with age.

A J-beta primer mix and a sample-barcoded 5' primer were used in a second PCR of roughly 6 to 11 cycles. Researchers report that a template-switch adaptor with 12 random nucleotides tagged each cDNA molecule. TCRdb reanalysed the 5' RACE reads using MiXCR and keeps one entry per CDR3 protein. The sample lists roughly 1.5 million distinct CDR3 sequences; approximately 43% were seen once. There are 13 residues in the CDR3. Per germline, CDR1 SGHTA and CDR2 FQGTGA. V lost 10 bases to trimming and J lost 7 bases, with 20 bases between them. As regards this clonotype: Antigen: not known.

With each sample, at least 6 micrograms of total RNA were extracted. The chain links TRBV7-3 to TRBJ2-7; D may be TRBD1 or TRBD2 (5 bases each). The TCR originated in a woman between 18 and 29 years old in good health. The sample comprised blood. CDR3 bases: TGTGCCACTTCACTTGAGACGGGGCAAGAGCAGTACTTC. It is translated as CATSLETGQEQYF.